The T cell receptor (beta chain) under discussion was sequenced for a study of blood T cells in healthy people across ages. Study as a whole: The template switching approach captured approximately one barcoded beta molecule for every two T cells.

The CDR3 length is 14 residues. The V segment lost 1 base and the J segment 4 bases; nucleotides outside the gene matches: 4. Germline-derived CDR1 and CDR2 are DFQATT and SNEGSKA (reference sequence). Remarks on this clonotype: Its antigen is as yet unknown.

Whole-study findings and limits: Estimates drawn from one million T cells were deemed to understate diversity. The study lacked donor CMV status, which possibly confounded expanded clonotype changes.

A second 7 to 11 cycle PCR used barcoded and J-beta primers. TCRdb fed the 5' RACE reads into MiXCR, producing one record per CDR3 protein. The table lists some 920,000 distinct CDR3 sequences, roughly 51% of them singletons, with about a fifth in the top ten. Input material: blood. This sequence originates from an older woman in good health. The rearrangement joins TRBV20-1 to TRBJ2-1, with 7 nucleotides matching TRBD2. The CDR3 DNA reads as TGCAGTGCTAGAGTGAGCGGGGCGTACAATGAGCAGTTCTTC. It is translated as CSARVSGAYNEQFF.